The clone carrying this T cell receptor beta chain was seen only a few times. Its specificity is not known. The V gene lost 4 bases and the J gene lost 3 bases, with 23 bases spanning the gap. Looked up from germline, CDR1 is SGHRS and CDR2 is YFSETQ. The CDR3 totals 17 residues. These data originate in a study of CD8 T cells in ankylosing spondylitis. Findings of the study overall: According to the report, clones linked to the disease were significantly enriched in matched synovial fluid samples taken from ankylosing spondylitis patients. Earlier authors reported some of these motif variants in reactive arthritis synovial fluid and blood. Several highly homologous variants made up a TCR beta motif, and this motif appeared characteristic of ankylosing spondylitis blood.

TCRdb re-called the 5' RACE reads through MiXCR, storing one row per CDR3 protein. The table has hundreds of thousands of distinct CDR3 sequences, about 10% seen once. Material: blood, either unsorted or a sorted T cell fraction (not recorded which). This TCR was sampled from a male donor with ankylosing spondylitis. The chain combines TRBV5-1 with TRBJ2-7; D is possibly TRBD2 (7 bases). Here the CDR3 reads CASSLPPGQREFYEQYF. CDR3 coding DNA: TGCGCCAGCAGCCTACCCCCCGGACAGCGGGAATTCTACGAGCAGTACTTC.